This TCR beta chain was sequenced during a study of shared clonotypes between healthy human individuals. Measured with immunoSEQ multiplex PCR; TCRdb has only the in-frame clones, and not every one. This table holds about 2 million clones, 85% to 95% found once. Terminally differentiated effector memory CD45RA+ cells were excluded from the naive CD8 cells, which were CD45RO-negative and positively selected for CCR7. This sequence originates from a man aged 18 to 29 in good health. The sample taken for sequencing was naive CD8+ T cells sorted from blood.

The CDR3 sequence is CASSVVELAKNIQYF. CDR3 in DNA: TGTGCCAGCAGTGTGGTTGAACTAGCCAAAAACATTCAGTACTTC. The chain carries TRBV2 and TRBJ2-4; D is unclear. Trimming stripped 4 bases from V and 0 bases from J, with 10 bases between. Germline V gives CDR1 SNHLY, CDR2 FYNNEI. The CDR3 sequence is 15 residues long. The full variable domain, completed using reference TRBV2 and TRBJ2-4, is EPEVTQTPSHQVTQMGQEVILRCVPISNHLYFYWYRQILGQKVEFLVSFYNNEISEKSEIFDDQFSVERPDGSNFTLKIRSTKLEDSAMYFCASSVVELAKNIQYFGAGTRLSVL.